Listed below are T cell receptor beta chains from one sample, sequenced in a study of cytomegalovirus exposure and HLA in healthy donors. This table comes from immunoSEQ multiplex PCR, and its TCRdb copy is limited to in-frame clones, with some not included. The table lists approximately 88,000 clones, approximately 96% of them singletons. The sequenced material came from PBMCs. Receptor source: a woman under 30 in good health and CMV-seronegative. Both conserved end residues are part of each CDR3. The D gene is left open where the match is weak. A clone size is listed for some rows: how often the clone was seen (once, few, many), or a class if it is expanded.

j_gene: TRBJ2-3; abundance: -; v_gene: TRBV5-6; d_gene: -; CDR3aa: CASSLGAGSTDTQYF; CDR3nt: TGTGCCAGCAGCTTGGGAGCAGGGTCAACAGATACGCAGTATTTT
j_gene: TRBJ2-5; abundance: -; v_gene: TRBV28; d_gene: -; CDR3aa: CASSGLLGNKETQYF; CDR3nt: TGTGCCAGCAGTGGGCTCCTGGGCAATAAAGAGACCCAGTACTTC
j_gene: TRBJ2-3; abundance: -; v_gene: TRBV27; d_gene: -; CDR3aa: CASTSDGDTQYF; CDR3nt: TGTGCCAGCACCAGTGATGGAGATACGCAGTATTTT
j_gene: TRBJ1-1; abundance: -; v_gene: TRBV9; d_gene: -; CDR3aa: CASSPRGGLNTEAFF; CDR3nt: TGTGCCAGCAGCCCGAGGGGGGGTTTGAACACTGAAGCTTTCTTT
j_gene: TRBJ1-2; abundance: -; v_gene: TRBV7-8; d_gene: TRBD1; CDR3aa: CASSLADRGNGYTF; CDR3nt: TGTGCCAGCAGCTTAGCTGACAGGGGCAATGGCTACACCTTC
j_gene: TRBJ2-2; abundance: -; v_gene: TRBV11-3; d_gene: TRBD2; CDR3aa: CASSLGLAGVVAGELFF; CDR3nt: TGTGCCAGCAGCTTAGGACTAGCGGGAGTGGTTGCCGGGGAGCTGTTTTTT
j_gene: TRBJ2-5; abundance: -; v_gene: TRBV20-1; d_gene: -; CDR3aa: CSARPGWAQYF; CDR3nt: TGCAGTGCTAGACCAGGTTGGGCCCAGTACTTC
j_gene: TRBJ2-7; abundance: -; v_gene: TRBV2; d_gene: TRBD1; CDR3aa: CASSVMSGQGAYEQYF; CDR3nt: TGTGCCAGCAGTGTGATGTCGGGGCAGGGGGCCTACGAGCAGTACTTC
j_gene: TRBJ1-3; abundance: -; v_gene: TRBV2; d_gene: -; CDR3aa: CASQAFQGTGNTIYF; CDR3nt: TGTGCCAGCCAAGCCTTCCAGGGGACTGGAAACACCATATATTTT
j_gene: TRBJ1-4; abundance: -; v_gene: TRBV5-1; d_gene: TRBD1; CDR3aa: CASSPTGTGNEKLFF; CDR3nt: TGCGCCAGCAGTCCCACCGGGACAGGGAATGAAAAACTGTTTTTT
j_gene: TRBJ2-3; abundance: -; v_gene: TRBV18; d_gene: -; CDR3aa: CASSPAVTSTDTQYF; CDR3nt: TGTGCCAGCTCACCGGCGGTTACTAGCACAGATACGCAGTATTTT
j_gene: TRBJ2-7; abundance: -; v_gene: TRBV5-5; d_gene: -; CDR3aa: CASSLEVGSSYEQYF; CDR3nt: TGTGCCAGCAGCTTGGAGGTCGGGAGCTCCTACGAGCAGTACTTC
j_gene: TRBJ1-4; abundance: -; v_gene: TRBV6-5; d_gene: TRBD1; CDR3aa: CASSSVGAGGEKLFF; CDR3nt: TGTGCCAGCAGTTCGGTGGGGGCAGGGGGAGAAAAACTGTTTTTT
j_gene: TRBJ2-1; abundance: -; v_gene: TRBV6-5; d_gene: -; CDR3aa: CASRINNEQFF; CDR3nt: TGTGCCAGCAGAATAAACAATGAGCAGTTCTTC
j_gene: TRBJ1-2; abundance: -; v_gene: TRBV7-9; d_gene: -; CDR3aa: CASTPGGGGTNYGYTF; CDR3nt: TGTGCCAGCACTCCCGGGGGGGGAGGAACCAACTATGGCTACACCTTC
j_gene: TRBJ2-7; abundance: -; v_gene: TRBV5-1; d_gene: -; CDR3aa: CASSWATSPEQYF; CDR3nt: TGCGCCAGCAGCTGGGCAACTAGTCCCGAGCAGTACTTC
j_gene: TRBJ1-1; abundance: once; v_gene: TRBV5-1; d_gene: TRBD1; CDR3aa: CASSPSGTGPMNTEAFF; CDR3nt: TGCGCCAGCAGCCCATCCGGGACAGGGCCCATGAACACTGAAGCTTTCTTT